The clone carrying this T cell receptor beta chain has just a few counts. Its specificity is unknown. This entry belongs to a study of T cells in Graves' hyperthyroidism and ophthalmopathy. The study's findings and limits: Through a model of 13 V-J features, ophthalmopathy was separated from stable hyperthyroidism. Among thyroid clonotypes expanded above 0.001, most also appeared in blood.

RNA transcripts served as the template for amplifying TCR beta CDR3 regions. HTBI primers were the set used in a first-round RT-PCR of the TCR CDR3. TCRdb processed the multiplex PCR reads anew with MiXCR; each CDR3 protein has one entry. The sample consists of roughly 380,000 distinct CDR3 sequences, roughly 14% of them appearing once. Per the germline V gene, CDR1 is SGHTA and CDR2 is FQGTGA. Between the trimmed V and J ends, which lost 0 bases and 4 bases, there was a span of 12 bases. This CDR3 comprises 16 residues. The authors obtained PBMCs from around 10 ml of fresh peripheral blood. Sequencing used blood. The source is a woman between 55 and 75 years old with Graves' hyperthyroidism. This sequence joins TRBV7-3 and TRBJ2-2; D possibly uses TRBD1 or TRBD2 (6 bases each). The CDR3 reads CASSLTPGAGTGELFF. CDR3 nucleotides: TGTGCCAGCAGCTTAACTCCGGGGGCTGGCACCGGGGAGCTGTTTTTT.